The present entry profiles one TCR beta chain with its context. This clonotype showed up many times. Its antigen remains undetermined. A junction end diverges from the germline sequence, so it may reflect a read error. These data are taken from a study of prognosis after radiotherapy for stage I lung cancer (dated by TCRdb to 2020 to 2022). About the investigation overall: Between April 2018 and 2019, 15 to 20 stage I NSCLC patients were enrolled in Nanjing, China. Some 13 of the patients were found to have newly diagnosed primary stage I lung tumors, and roughly 5 were living with oligometastatic NSCLC after surgical resection of the primary tumor. All patients were regarded as medically inoperable, because of comorbidities in roughly twelve patients and refusal of surgery in roughly 7 patients. The cohort was made up of some 12 men and roughly six women, with a median age of around 74 years and an age range of about 53 to 90 years. About 12 patients had adenocarcinoma and about 7 had squamous cell carcinoma as the tumor histology. SBRT was given in 3 to 5 fractions with a biologically effective dose of at least 100 Gy, using image-guided IMRT or VMAT. Concurrent therapy was not administered to any patient alongside SBRT. Distant metastases were developed by four of the 19 patients after SBRT, at a median of roughly 7 months, whereas no significant progression was observed in the other 15 patients. Peripheral blood TCR beta repertoires were profiled in stage I NSCLC patients before and after stereotactic body radiotherapy, and the repertoires were related to distant failure. For each of the 20 or so patients, one blood sample was taken before SBRT and one after, so the study sequenced around 40 samples in total. Findings and caveats that apply to the study as a whole: A decrease in unique TCR clone counts was observed after SBRT (median about 10,000 before versus about 7,000 after; Wilcoxon paired P=0.011). TRBV and TRBJ usage frequencies reportedly varied with metastasis status, involving two V genes at baseline and several V and two J genes after SBRT. Post-SBRT Shannon entropy and its change from baseline were lower in patients who developed distant metastases; baseline Shannon entropy was not associated with metastases. No determination of tumor specificity was made for expanded TCR clones. The study was limited by its small cohort and short follow-up, and the findings require independent validation. None of the reported P values were adjusted for multiple comparisons.

The TCR beta CDR3 region was amplified from genomic DNA by two rounds of multiplex PCR. The first PCR round used primers specific to each TRBV and TRBJ gene, and the primer sequences were filed in Chinese patent CN105087789A. The second PCR round used universal primers. The Roche High Pure PCR Template Preparation Kit was used to extract genomic DNA from frozen PBMCs. Paired-end sequencing with 151 bp reads was performed on the libraries using an Illumina HiSeq 3000. Regarding the original processing steps: CutAdapt was used to remove raw reads lacking the multiplex PCR primer sequences. High-quality paired reads were merged into contigs with PEAR. By alignment to reference sequences, MiXCR assigned TRB V, D and J gene segments to each contig. CDR3 sequences were clustered by base quality and sequence similarity to remove sequencing errors. Diversity was calculated as Shannon entropy divided by the natural log of the number of productive TCR sequences. One minus Shannon entropy divided by the natural log of the number of unique clonotypes was used as the definition of clonality. Using the Youden index from ROC curves, the researchers picked the repertoire-metric cut-offs for progression-free survival, and all analyses were carried out in R 3.5.3. TCRdb reprocessed the public reads (quality trimming at Q25 with fastp, clone calling with MiXCR) and kept in-frame beta chains. All rows with the same CDR3 protein become a single entry with the most common DNA and genes. TCRdb's processing, not the authors' own work, is the source of the V and J calls. Within this sample are roughly 14,000 distinct CDR3 sequences, with 25% to 35% of them counted one time only. The ten most abundant clones make up about a tenth of the sample.

All patients had node-negative disease on CT and PET/CT, and none had a history of other malignancies or prior chemotherapy or radiotherapy. At each of two time points, 5.5 to 7 milliliters of peripheral venous blood were collected in EDTA tubes. Ficoll-Paque Plus density-gradient centrifugation was used to isolate PBMCs. Samples were stored at -80°C immediately after collection until analysis. This sequence originates from a donor of 50 years or more with non-small cell lung cancer. The source was PBMCs, collected before or after stereotactic body radiation therapy (not recorded which).

At the DNA level, the sequence is TGTGCTAGCAGCGAAGACCGGGGGGGCGAGCAGTACTTC. Translated, it gives CASSEDRGGEQYF. The sequence links TRBV7-7 to TRBJ2-7; 8 nucleotides in the junction match TRBD2. In the germline V gene (reference sequence), CDR1 corresponds to SSHAT and CDR2 to FNYEAQ. The CDR3 goes from the cysteine to the phenylalanine over 13 residues. The kept DNA is CDR3 alone, 39 bases in frame from the first base.